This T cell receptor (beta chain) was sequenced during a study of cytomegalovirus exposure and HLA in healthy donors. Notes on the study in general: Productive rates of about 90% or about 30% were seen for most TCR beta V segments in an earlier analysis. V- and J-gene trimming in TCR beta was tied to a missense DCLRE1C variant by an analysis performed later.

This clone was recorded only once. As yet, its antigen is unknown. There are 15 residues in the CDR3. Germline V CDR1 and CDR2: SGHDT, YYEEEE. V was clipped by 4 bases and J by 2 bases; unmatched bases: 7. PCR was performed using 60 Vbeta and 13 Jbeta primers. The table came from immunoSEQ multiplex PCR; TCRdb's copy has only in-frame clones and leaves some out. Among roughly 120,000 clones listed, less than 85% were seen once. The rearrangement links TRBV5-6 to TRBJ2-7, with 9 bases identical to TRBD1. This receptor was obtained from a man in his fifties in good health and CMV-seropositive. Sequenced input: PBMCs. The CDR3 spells CASSPPGTGPYEQYF. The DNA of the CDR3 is TGTGCCAGCAGCCCACCCGGGACAGGGCCCTACGAGCAGTACTTC.